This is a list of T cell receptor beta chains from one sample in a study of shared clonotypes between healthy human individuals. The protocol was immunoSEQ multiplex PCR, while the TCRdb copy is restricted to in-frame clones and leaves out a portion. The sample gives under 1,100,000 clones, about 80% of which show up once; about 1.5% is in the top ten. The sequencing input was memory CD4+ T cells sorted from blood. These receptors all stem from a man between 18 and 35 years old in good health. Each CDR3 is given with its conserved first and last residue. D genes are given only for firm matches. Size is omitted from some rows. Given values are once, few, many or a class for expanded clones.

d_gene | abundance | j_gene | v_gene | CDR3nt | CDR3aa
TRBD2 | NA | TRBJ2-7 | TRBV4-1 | TGCGCCAGCAGCCAAGGCGGGAGCGGCTCCTACGAGCAGTACTTC | CASSQGGSGSYEQYF
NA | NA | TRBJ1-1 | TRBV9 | TGTGCCAGCAGCCCCCTGGGGTCATTGATTGAAGCTTTCTTT | CASSPLGSLIEAFF
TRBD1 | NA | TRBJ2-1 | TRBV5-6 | TGTGCCAGCAGCCCCAGGACAGGAATAACCTACAATGAGCAGTTCTTC | CASSPRTGITYNEQFF
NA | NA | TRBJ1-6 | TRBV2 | TGTGCCAGCAGCCCCGGGACGGGGAATTCACCCCTCCACTTT | CASSPGTGNSPLHF
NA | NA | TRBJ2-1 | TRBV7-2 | TGTGCCAGCACAACCCAAGGGGTGCTAGAAGCGGGTGAGCAGTTCTTC | CASTTQGVLEAGEQFF
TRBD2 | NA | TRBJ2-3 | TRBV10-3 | TGTGCCATCAGTGTTCAGCGGGGGGGGACAGATACGCAGTATTTT | CAISVQRGGTDTQYF
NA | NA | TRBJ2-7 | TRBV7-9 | TGTGCCAGCAGCTTAGCACAGACAAGCACCTACGAGCAGTACTTC | CASSLAQTSTYEQYF
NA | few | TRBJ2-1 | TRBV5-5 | TGTGCCAGCAGCCTGGGGCAGGTCTCCTACAATGAGCAGTTCTTC | CASSLGQVSYNEQFF
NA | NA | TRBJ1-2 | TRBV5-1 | TGCGCCAGCAGGACCGCTGTTGGCGCTAACTATGGCTACACCTTC | CASRTAVGANYGYTF
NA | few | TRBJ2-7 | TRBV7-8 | TGTGCCAGCAGCCTCCGGACGGGGTGGAGTAGCGACGAGCAGTACTTC | CASSLRTGWSSDEQYF
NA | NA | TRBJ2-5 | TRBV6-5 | TGTGCCAGCAGTTACCGAGGGTTCGGGGAGACCCAGTACTTC | CASSYRGFGETQYF
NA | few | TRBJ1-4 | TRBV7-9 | TGTGCCAGCAGCTTGTTAAGGGGGGAAGCCGAAAAACTGTTTTTT | CASSLLRGEAEKLFF
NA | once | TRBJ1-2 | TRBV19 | TGTGCCAGTATGGGGGCGCCTAACTATGGCTACACCTTC | CASMGAPNYGYTF
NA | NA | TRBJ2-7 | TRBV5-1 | TGCGCCAGCAGCTTGGCTCTAACCTCCTACGAGCAGTACTTC | CASSLALTSYEQYF
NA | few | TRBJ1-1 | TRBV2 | TGTGCCAGCAGTGTAGTAGTGGGGCAAGCTTTCTTT | CASSVVVGQAFF
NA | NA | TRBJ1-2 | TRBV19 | TGTGCCAGTAGTATCTGGGCTAATCCCTCGGGTGGCTACACCTTC | CASSIWANPSGGYTF
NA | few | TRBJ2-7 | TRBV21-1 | TGTGCCAGCAGCTCCCGCGGGCCCTACGAGCAGTACTTC | CASSSRGPYEQYF
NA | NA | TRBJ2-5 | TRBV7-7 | TGTGCTAGCAGCTTAGATGGGACTTGGGGAGAGACCCAGTACTTC | CASSLDGTWGETQYF
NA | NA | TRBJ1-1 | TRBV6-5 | TGTGCCAGCAGTTCTCCCAGGTTGGGCACTGAAGCTTTCTTT | CASSSPRLGTEAFF
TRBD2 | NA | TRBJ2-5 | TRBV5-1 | TGCGCCAGCAGGGGACTAGCGGTCCAGGGAGAGACCCAGTACTTC | CASRGLAVQGETQYF
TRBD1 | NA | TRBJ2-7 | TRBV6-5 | TGTGCCAGCACCCGACAGGGTATAATGAACGAGCAGTACTTC | CASTRQGIMNEQYF
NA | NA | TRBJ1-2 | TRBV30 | TGTGCCTGGAGTAACAGGGAGGGTGGCTACACCTTC | CAWSNREGGYTF
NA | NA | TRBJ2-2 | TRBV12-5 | TGTGCTAGTGGCCTCGGGACCGCCGGGGAGCTGTTTTTT | CASGLGTAGELFF
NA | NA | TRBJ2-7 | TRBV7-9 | TGTGCCAGCAGCTTAGGAGGGTCAGGGAGCGAGCAGTACTTC | CASSLGGSGSEQYF
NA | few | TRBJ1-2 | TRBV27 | TGTGCCAGCAGTTTCGGGCACAGGGTCGATGGCTACACCTTC | CASSFGHRVDGYTF
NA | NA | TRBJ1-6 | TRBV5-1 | TGCGCCAGCAAGATAGGGGATTCACCCCTCCACTTT | CASKIGDSPLHF
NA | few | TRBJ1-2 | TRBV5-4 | TGTGCCAGCAGCTCCCGGGACGGCATCTATGGCTACACCTTC | CASSSRDGIYGYTF
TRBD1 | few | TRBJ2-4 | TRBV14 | TGTGCCAGCAGCCCCCTCCGACAGGGTGGCATTCAGTACTTC | CASSPLRQGGIQYF
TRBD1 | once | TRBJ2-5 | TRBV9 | TGTGCCAGCAGCGTAGGCAGGGGGTCGGCACAAGAGACCCAGTACTTC | CASSVGRGSAQETQYF
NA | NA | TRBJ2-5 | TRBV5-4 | TGTGCCAGCAGCTTGTCCGGGGCCCAGTACTTC | CASSLSGAQYF
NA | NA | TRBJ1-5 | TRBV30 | TGTGCCTGGGCCCCGGGCTTTAGCAATCAGCCCCAGCATTTT | CAWAPGFSNQPQHF
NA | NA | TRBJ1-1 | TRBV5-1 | TGCGCCAGCAGCTTGGTGCAGGCTGGGGGAACTGAAGCTTTCTTT | CASSLVQAGGTEAFF
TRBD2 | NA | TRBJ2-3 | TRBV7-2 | TGTGCCAGCAGCTTACAGGTTGAGGCTAGCGGGAGGGCCAGCGGTACGCAGTATTTT | CASSLQVEASGRASGTQYF
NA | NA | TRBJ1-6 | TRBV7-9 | TGTGCCAGCAGCTATGGACAGAGGGATTCACCCCTCCACTTT | CASSYGQRDSPLHF
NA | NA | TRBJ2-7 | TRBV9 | TGTGCCAGCAGCGTAGGGATAAATTCCTACGAGCAGTACTTC | CASSVGINSYEQYF
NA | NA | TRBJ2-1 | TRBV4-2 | TGTGCCAGCAGCCAAGTCTCTCCAGGGTACAATGAGCAGTTCTTC | CASSQVSPGYNEQFF
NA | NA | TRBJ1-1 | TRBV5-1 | TGCGCCAGCTTAGATGGGGGTTCCATGAACACTGAAGCTTTCTTT | CASLDGGSMNTEAFF